The 17 T cell receptor beta chains reported below all come from one sample, sequenced in a study of cytomegalovirus exposure and HLA in healthy donors. Using immunoSEQ multiplex PCR, the repertoire was profiled, and TCRdb retains in-frame clones only, with some absent. The table shows tens of thousands of clones, with 85% to 95% occurring only once. Sequencing used PBMCs. The receptors were gathered from a woman between 18 and 30 years old in good health and CMV-seronegative.

This sequence joins TRBV4-3 and TRBJ1-4; D may be TRBD1 (5 bases). There are 16 residues in the CDR3. Trimming took off 0 bases at V and 4 bases at J, with 12 bases between the two ends. Looked up from germline, CDR1 is LGHNA and CDR2 is YSLEER. The CDR3 DNA sequence: TGCGCCAGCAGCCAAGAAGGGGCAGCCCTTAATGAAAAACTGTTTTTT. Translated, it gives CASSQEGAALNEKLFF.

The rearrangement uses TRBV7-2 and TRBJ2-3; D is perhaps TRBD2 (6 bases). Germline V lookup: CDR1 SGHTA, CDR2 FQGNSA. V lost 1 base, J lost 4 bases, and 12 bases lay in between. CDR3 length equals 15 residues. The CDR3 sequence is CASSLVFLASDTQYF. In nucleotides, the CDR3 is TGTGCCAGCAGCTTAGTTTTTCTAGCGTCAGATACGCAGTATTTT. Drawing the rest from reference TRBV7-2 and TRBJ2-3, the complete variable domain is GAGVSQSPSNKVTEKGKDVELRCDPISGHTALYWYRQSLGQGLEFLIYFQGNSAPDKSGLPSDRFSAERTGGSVSTLTIQRTQQEDSAVYLCASSLVFLASDTQYFGPGTRLTVL.

The chain links TRBV27 to TRBJ2-1; tentative D call: TRBD1 (6 bases). This CDR3 region has 14 residues. With 6 bases removed from V and 7 bases from J, the gap between germline ends came to 16 bases. Germline values: CDR1 MNHEY, CDR2 SMNVEV (reference sequence). In DNA form, the CDR3 reads TGTGCCAGCAGAAGAGGTGGGGGCACAAATGAGCAGTTCTTC. Its translation: CASRRGGGTNEQFF.

This clone came up once. V usage is TRBV6-5 and J usage is TRBJ1-6; tentative D call: TRBD1 (6 bases). The germline V gene has CDR1 MNHEY and CDR2 SVGAGI. The V and J ends lost 10 bases and 4 bases respectively, with 17 bases between them. There are 15 residues in the CDR3. In DNA, the CDR3 is TGTGCCACCAAGATCAGGGGTGAATATAATTCACCCCTCCACTTT. It is translated as CATKIRGEYNSPLHF.

This chain joins TRBV7-2 and TRBJ1-4, with D possibly TRBD1 on 5 matching bases. Trimming removed 1 base at V and 6 bases at J, with 15 bases between. The CDR3 spans 16 residues. Looked up from germline, CDR1 is SGHTA and CDR2 is FQGNSA. CDR3 sequence (DNA): TGTGCCAGCAGCTTAGACGCGGGACCGCCCTATGAAAAACTGTTTTTT. Translation gives CASSLDAGPPYEKLFF.

The V and J genes are TRBV9 and TRBJ1-2; 7 nucleotides agree with TRBD1. The junction had 2 bases not matched to a gene; V was cut back by 0 bases and J by 3 bases. This CDR3 is built from 14 residues. Germline CDR1 SGDLS, CDR2 YYNGEE. The CDR3 protein is CASSVGGQDYGYTF. Here the CDR3 DNA reads TGTGCCAGCAGCGTAGGAGGACAGGACTATGGCTACACCTTC.

V is TRBV7-6 and J is TRBJ1-1, with D unclear. The CDR3 has 13 residues. Trimming removed 3 bases from V and 3 bases from J, with 8 bases in between. Germline values: CDR1 SGHVS, CDR2 FNYEAQ. This CDR3 is CASSFQSYTEAFF. The CDR3 DNA follows: TGTGCCAGCAGCTTTCAAAGCTACACTGAAGCTTTCTTT.

The V gene is TRBV30, the J gene TRBJ2-2; 9 bases align to TRBD2. This CDR3 has 12 amino acids. Germline lookup yields CDR1 GTSNPN and CDR2 SVGIG (reference sequence). The junction had 5 bases not matched to a gene; V was cut back by 8 bases and J by 7 bases. The CDR3 reads CAGGGGFGELFF. The CDR3 coding sequence is TGTGCCGGCGGGGGGGGCTTCGGGGAGCTGTTTTTT. Complete variable domain (other parts from reference TRBV30 and TRBJ2-2): SQTIHQWPATLVQPVGSPLSLECTVEGTSNPNLYWYRQAAGRGLQLLFYSVGIGQISSEVPQNLSASRPQDRQFILSSKKLLLSDSGFYLCAGGGGFGELFFGEGSRLTVL.

This chain links TRBV19 with TRBJ1-1; D not resolved. This CDR3 is built from 14 residues. CDR1 and CDR2 (germline): LNHDA, SQIVND (reference sequence). V was trimmed by 0 bases and J by 0 bases, leaving 5 bases between them. DNA of the CDR3: TGTGCCAGTAGTATAGACCCGGTGAACACTGAAGCTTTCTTT. Protein product: CASSIDPVNTEAFF.

The chain employs TRBV5-4 and TRBJ1-2; 9 positions match TRBD1. Germline values: CDR1 SGHNT, CDR2 YYREEE (reference sequence). This CDR3 spans 13 amino acids. Trimming removed 4 bases from V and 6 bases from J; junction bases left unmatched: 4. Here the CDR3 DNA reads TGTGCCAGCAGCCCGAGGACAGGGGATGGCTACACCTTC. As protein: CASSPRTGDGYTF.

This chain connects TRBV2 to TRBJ2-1; 8 bases align to TRBD2. The CDR3 is 15 residues long. CDR1 is SNHLY and CDR2 is FYNNEI in the germline V gene. J gave up 2 bases and V 7 bases, and 7 bases lay outside the gene matches. The CDR3 loop reads CASNPTAGAYNEQFF. CDR3 bases: TGTGCCAGCAATCCAACAGCGGGGGCCTACAATGAGCAGTTCTTC.

The chain combines TRBV7-9 with TRBJ1-4, with D unclear. CDR1 is SEHNR, CDR2 FQNEAQ, per germline (reference sequence). The CDR3 loop spans 16 amino acids. Trimming shortened V by 1 base and J by 0 bases, and 9 bases separated the two germline ends. The CDR3 reads CASSLVSLATNEKLFF. The CDR3 nucleotides are TGTGCCAGCAGCTTAGTCAGTCTTGCAACTAATGAAAAACTGTTTTTT.

The chain employs TRBV27 and TRBJ2-1; tentative D call: TRBD1 (6 bases). With 11 bases removed from V and 8 bases from J, the gap between germline ends came to 19 bases. Germline CDR1 is MNHEY and CDR2 is SMNVEV (reference sequence). The CDR3 is 13 amino acids. This CDR3 reads CACRQGLGDEQFF. DNA for the CDR3: TGTGCCTGTCGGCAGGGGCTTGGCGATGAGCAGTTCTTC.

The chain carries TRBV14 and TRBJ1-2; D remains unclear. There are 13 residues in the CDR3. V was shortened by 1 base and J by 1 base, with 4 bases between the two germline ends. Per germline, CDR1 SGHDN and CDR2 FVKESK. DNA for the CDR3: TGTGCCAGCAGCCAAGTTAGTAACTATGGCTACACCTTC. This codes for CASSQVSNYGYTF.

The chain employs TRBV9 and TRBJ2-1; weak D call: TRBD1 (5 bases). The V gene lost 3 bases and the J gene lost 4 bases, with 14 bases spanning the gap. The CDR3 spans 15 residues. Per the germline V gene, CDR1 is SGDLS and CDR2 is YYNGEE. For the CDR3, the DNA is TGTGCCAGCAGCGAGAGACAGAGAGAGTACAATGAGCAGTTCTTC. This sequence encodes CASSERQREYNEQFF.

The chain combines TRBV28 with TRBJ2-7, with 7 bases identical to TRBD2. The ends lost 3 bases at V and 2 bases at J; junction bases unmatched: 4. This CDR3 contains 14 residues. Germline lookup yields CDR1 MDHEN and CDR2 SYDVKM. The CDR3 loop reads CASSLGGRTYEQYF. The CDR3 nucleotides read TGTGCCAGCAGTTTGGGCGGGAGAACCTACGAGCAGTACTTC.

The V and J genes are TRBV2 and TRBJ1-5; TRBD1 agrees at 8 bases. J was trimmed by 2 bases and V by 4 bases; bases with no gene match: 13. The CDR3 is made up of 18 amino acids. Germline loops: CDR1 SNHLY, CDR2 FYNNEI. CDR3 protein: CASSGRGQVASGNQPQHF. The CDR3 region has the DNA TGTGCCAGCAGTGGTCGGGGACAGGTTGCGTCGGGCAATCAGCCCCAGCATTTT.